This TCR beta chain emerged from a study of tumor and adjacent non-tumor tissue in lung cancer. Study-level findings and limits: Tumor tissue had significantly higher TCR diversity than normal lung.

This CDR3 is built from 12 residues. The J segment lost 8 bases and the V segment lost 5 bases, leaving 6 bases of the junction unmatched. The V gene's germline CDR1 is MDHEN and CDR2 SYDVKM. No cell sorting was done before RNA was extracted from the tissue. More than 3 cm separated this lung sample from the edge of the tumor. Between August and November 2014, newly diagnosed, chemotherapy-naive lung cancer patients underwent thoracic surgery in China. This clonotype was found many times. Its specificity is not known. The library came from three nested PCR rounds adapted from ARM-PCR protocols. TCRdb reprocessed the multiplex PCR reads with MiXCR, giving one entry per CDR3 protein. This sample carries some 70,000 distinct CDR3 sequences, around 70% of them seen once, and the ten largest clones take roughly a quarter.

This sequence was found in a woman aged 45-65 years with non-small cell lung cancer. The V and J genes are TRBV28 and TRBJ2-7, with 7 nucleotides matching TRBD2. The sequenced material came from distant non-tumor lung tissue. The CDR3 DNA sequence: TGTGCCAGCAGTCCGAACGGGGGGAAGCAGTACTTC. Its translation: CASSPNGGKQYF.